This TCR beta chain is from a study of PD-1 blockade in mismatch repair-deficient tumors. Every patient had mismatch repair deficiency by PCR or immunohistochemistry. V lost 1 base and J lost 5, with 12 bases in between. Germline loops: CDR1 SGHRS, CDR2 YFSETQ. This CDR3 is 14 amino acids long. This clone has more than one count but fewer than ten. The target antigen is unknown. Study-level results: Rapid post-treatment expansion, then contraction, generally preceding radiologic response, marked tumor-resident clones.

Generated by immunoSEQ multiplex PCR, the TCRdb table keeps only in-frame clones and is missing some. The sample lists 75,000 to 85,000 clones; roughly 80% were seen once. The genes are TRBV5-1 and TRBJ2-5; D may be TRBD1 (6 bases). Sequencing was performed on peripheral blood, taken 12 weeks after starting pembrolizumab. This receptor was taken from an adult with mismatch repair-deficient cancer. CDR3 nucleotide sequence: TGCGCCAGCAGCTTGCTAGGGGGTGGGGAGACCCAGTACTTC. This gives the protein CASSLLGGGETQYF. Variable domain in full (rest from reference TRBV5-1 and TRBJ2-5): KAGVTQTPRYLIKTRGQQVTLSCSPISGHRSVSWYQQTPGQGLQFLFEYFSETQRNKGNFPGRFSGRQFSNSRSEMNVSTLELGDSALYLCASSLLGGGETQYFGPGTRLLVL.